The TCR beta chain under discussion was sequenced for a study of technical replicates of blood from a few donors (dated by TCRdb to 2016 to 2017). Library preparation was by the immunoSEQ multiplex PCR assay. TCRdb limited this immuneACCESS table to in-frame rearrangements with V and J called. A share of clones is missing; checked studies link under half to unresolved V genes, and the rest is unexplained. Recorded for this sample are around 58,000 clones; just under 90% of them occurred a single time. The ten most abundant clones make up under 6.5% of the sample. Remarks on this clone: Its antigen is currently not known. Base qualities are not recorded, but no much larger clone differs from it by a single base.

Per the germline V gene, SGHTA is the CDR1 and FQGTGA is the CDR2. From the cysteine through the phenylalanine, the CDR3 covers 12 amino acids. Of all the DNA, just the CDR3 is kept, 36 bases in frame from base 1. Deletion took 4 bases off V and 9 bases off J, with a span of 12 bases between the germline ends. Sequenced input: PBMCs. This sequence uses TRBV7-3 and TRBJ2-5; the D gene is perhaps TRBD2, on 5 matching bases. The TCR comes from a human donor in good health. Some clones in this sample may be carry-over from other donors' samples. The CDR3 loop reads CASSYPGEPQYF. The DNA reads TGTGCCAGCAGCTACCCCGGGGAGCCCCAGTACTTC.